Shown below are 18 T cell receptor beta chains from a single sample sequenced in a study of radiation and T cells in renal cell carcinoma (dated by TCRdb to the early 2020s). Taken with the paper, the label for time point translates to: blood 2 weeks post-SBRT. In the paper's terms, the treatment or condition label means: 15 Gy SBRT to primary tumor, nephrectomy 4 weeks later. Libraries came from the immunoSEQ multiplex PCR assay. TCRdb re-hosts the immuneACCESS table, in-frame sequences only. Its copies lack some clones; in the studies checked, an unresolved V gene accounts for under half of them, and the cause for the rest is not known. The sample table holds some 150,000 clones, of which roughly 87% were seen once. About an eighth of the sample is held by the ten biggest clonotypes. The specimen was blood, collected from a patient whose treatment included radiotherapy and nephrectomy. The receptors originated from a woman between 50 and 59 years old with renal cell carcinoma.

This chain connects TRBV9 to TRBJ1-4; D may be TRBD1 (5 bases). Germline values: CDR1 SGDLS, CDR2 YYNGEE. The CDR3 has 15 residues. Trimming left V 4 bases short and J 7 bases short, with 17 bases between. The CDR3 is CASSPGTAVGEKLFF. In DNA form, the CDR3 reads TGTGCCAGCAGCCCCGGGACGGCGGTCGGTGAAAAACTGTTTTTT. Complete variable domain (other parts from reference TRBV9 and TRBJ1-4): DSGVTQTPKHLITATGQRVTLRCSPRSGDLSVYWYQQSLDQGLQFLIQYYNGEERAKGNILERFSAQQFPDLHSELNLSSLELGDSALYFCASSPGTAVGEKLFFGSGTQLSVL.

This chain uses TRBV19 with TRBJ1-1, with D maybe TRBD1 (5 bases). CDR1 and CDR2 (germline): LNHDA, SQIVND (reference sequence). V was clipped by 5 bases and J by 1 base, with 14 bases between them. The CDR3 has 15 residues. CDR3 coding DNA: TGTGCCAGTAGTCCCCCGGGGGGACCGAACACTGAAGCTTTCTTT. Translated, it gives CASSPPGGPNTEAFF.

The rearrangement links TRBV29-1 to TRBJ1-2; D may be TRBD1 (6 bases). Germline V CDR1 and CDR2: SQVTM, ANQGSEA. V was pared by 6 bases and J by 6 bases, with 17 bases between. There are 13 residues in the CDR3. The CDR3 DNA follows: TGCAGCGTCGTTTCGGGGGCAAAGCATGGCTACACCTTC. Translating gives CSVVSGAKHGYTF.

The gene calls are TRBV7-2 and TRBJ1-1; no reliable D call. The V gene's germline CDR1 is SGHTA and CDR2 FQGNSA. Deletions cut 1 base from V and 2 bases from J, with 5 bases between. This CDR3 comprises 13 residues. The CDR3 reads CASSLDRNTEAFF. The CDR3 nucleotides are TGTGCCAGCAGCTTAGACAGAAACACTGAAGCTTTCTTT.

This clone was observed a handful of times. The genes are TRBV29-1 and TRBJ1-1; D possibly corresponds to TRBD1 (5 bases). Germline-derived CDR1 and CDR2 are SQVTM and ANQGSEA. V lost 7 bases, J lost 2 bases, and 20 bases lay in between. The CDR3 loop spans 15 amino acids. This chain's CDR3 is CSAVKGTGPNTEAFF. In DNA, the CDR3 is TGCAGCGCTGTTAAAGGGACGGGGCCTAACACTGAAGCTTTCTTT.

The CDR3 DNA sequence: TGTGCCAGCAGGAACGGACAGGGAGTTTTCTCCGAGCAGTACTTC. Residues: CASRNGQGVFSEQYF. This chain joins TRBV5-6 and TRBJ2-7; TRBD1 agrees at 8 bases. The CDR3 covers 15 residues. CDR1 and CDR2 (germline): SGHDT, YYEEEE. Trimming removed 5 bases from V and 6 bases from J; junction bases left unmatched: 13.

The rearrangement links TRBV15 to TRBJ1-3; D is ambiguous. Trimming removed 2 bases at V and 4 bases at J, with 12 bases between. The germline V gene has CDR1 LNHNV and CDR2 YYDKDF (reference sequence). This CDR3 is built from 15 residues. CDR3 loop: CATSRISAAGNTIYF. CDR3 coding DNA: TGTGCCACCAGCAGAATATCAGCAGCCGGAAACACCATATATTTT.

This sequence joins TRBV18 and TRBJ1-1, with D perhaps matching TRBD1 (6 bases). The germline V and J ends were trimmed by 6 bases and 0 bases, with 11 bases remaining between them. The germline gives CDR1 KGHSH, CDR2 LQKENI. The length of the CDR3 is 14 residues. CDR3 sequence: CASSRRDMNTEAFF. The CDR3 nucleotides read TGTGCCAGCTCGCGACGGGACATGAACACTGAAGCTTTCTTT.

This clone was picked up a small number of times. The chain recombines TRBV5-1 with TRBJ1-2; D remains unclear. V shed 0 bases and J shed 2 bases, with 8 bases lying between them. From germline, CDR1 is SGHRS and CDR2 YFSETQ. The CDR3 runs 14 residues. The CDR3 DNA follows: TGCGCCAGCAGCTTGGCCCCACAGAACTATGGCTACACCTTC. This sequence encodes CASSLAPQNYGYTF.

The genes are TRBV5-4 and TRBJ1-1; 10 bases match TRBD1. Looked up from germline, CDR1 is SGHNT and CDR2 is YYREEE (reference sequence). This CDR3 has 17 residues. V was pared by 4 bases and J by 1 base, with 10 bases of the junction left unmatched. Here the CDR3 DNA reads TGTGCCAGCAGCCGTCGGGACAGGGGTCTAGGGAACACTGAAGCTTTCTTT. It yields the protein CASSRRDRGLGNTEAFF.

The J gene is TRBJ2-4, the V gene TRBV2; 8 bases are shared with TRBD1. J gave up 2 bases and V 6 bases, and 6 bases lay outside the gene matches. This CDR3 contains 15 residues. Germline lookup yields CDR1 SNHLY and CDR2 FYNNEI. CDR3 DNA sequence: TGTGCCAGCAGATCAGGGGGCGCCCCCAAAAACATTCAGTACTTC. Protein product: CASRSGGAPKNIQYF.

A word on this clone: This sample also contains other DNA sequences that code for the same CDR3. The chain employs TRBV5-4 and TRBJ2-5; D call uncertain. V gave up 0 bases and J gave up 1 base, with 7 bases separating them. This CDR3 is 14 amino acids long. Germline V gene sequence: CDR1 SGHNT, CDR2 YYREEE (reference sequence). CDR3 bases: TGTGCCAGCAGCTTGGCTGGCAGCCAAGAGACCCAGTACTTC. Translation: CASSLAGSQETQYF.

Relative to its sample, this clone is medium-sized (0.01 to 0.1%). The chain links TRBV11-3 to TRBJ2-1, with 7 bases lining up with TRBD1. Germline V lookup: CDR1 SGHNT, CDR2 YENEEA. After removal of 5 bases from V and 5 bases from J, the junction contained 9 bases not matched to a gene. CDR3 size: 15 residues. CDR3 residues: CASSPTGIKDNEQFF. CDR3 bases: TGTGCCAGCAGCCCGACAGGGATTAAGGACAATGAGCAGTTCTTC.

This chain uses TRBV2 with TRBJ2-1, with 9 bases matching TRBD1. There are 13 residues in the CDR3. V gave up 8 bases and J gave up 5 bases; unmatched junction bases: 4. The germline gives CDR1 SNHLY, CDR2 FYNNEI. CDR3 coding DNA: TGTGCCAGCGGAAGACAGGGGGACAATGAGCAGTTCTTC. Protein product: CASGRQGDNEQFF.

This clone was seen only a few times. This chain uses TRBV29-1 with TRBJ1-5; 9 nucleotides line up with TRBD1. The junction had 8 bases not matched to a gene; V was cut back by 7 bases and J by 7 bases. Germline V gene data show CDR1 as SQVTM and CDR2 as ANQGSEA. The CDR3 runs 13 residues. CDR3 nucleotide sequence: TGCAGCGCTGGGACAGGGAGGGGGCAGCCCCAGCATTTT. Its protein product is CSAGTGRGQPQHF.

The J gene is TRBJ1-6, the V gene TRBV5-6; D possibly corresponds to TRBD1 (5 bases). Trimming pared 6 bases from V and 11 bases from J, leaving 18 bases between. Germline CDR1 is SGHDT and CDR2 is YYEEEE. The CDR3 runs 14 residues. DNA for the CDR3: TGTGCCAGCATCCTCGGGACGCATGGGGCACCCCTCCACTTT. This gives the protein CASILGTHGAPLHF.

The chain has TRBV6-1 and TRBJ2-2; tentative D call: TRBD2 (5 bases). Per germline, CDR1 MNHNS and CDR2 SASEGT. This CDR3 is built from 14 residues. Trimming shortened V by 6 bases and J by 2 bases, and 10 bases separated the two germline ends. In DNA form, the CDR3 reads TGTGCCAGCAGCGGGGAGTATAACACCGGGGAGCTGTTTTTT. It specifies CASSGEYNTGELFF.

The chain combines TRBV7-9 with TRBJ1-4; possibly TRBD1 for D (6 bases). The V and J ends lost 4 bases and 8 bases respectively, with 26 bases between them. The CDR3 totals 18 residues. The germline V gene encodes CDR1 SEHNR and CDR2 FQNEAQ (reference sequence). CDR3 region: CASSYLSLQQGWWEKLFF. The CDR3 nucleotides read TGTGCCAGCAGCTATCTCAGCCTACAACAGGGATGGTGGGAAAAACTGTTTTTT.